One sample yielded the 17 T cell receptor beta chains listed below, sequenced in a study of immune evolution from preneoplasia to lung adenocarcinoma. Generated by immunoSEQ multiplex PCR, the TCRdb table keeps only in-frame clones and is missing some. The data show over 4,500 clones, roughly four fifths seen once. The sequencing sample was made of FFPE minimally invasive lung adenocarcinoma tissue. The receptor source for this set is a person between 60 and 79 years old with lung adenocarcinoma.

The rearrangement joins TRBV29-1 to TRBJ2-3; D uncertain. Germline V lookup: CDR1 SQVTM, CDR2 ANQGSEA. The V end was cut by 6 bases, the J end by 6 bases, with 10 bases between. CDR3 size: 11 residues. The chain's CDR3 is CSVRGGDTQYF. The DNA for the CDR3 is TGCAGCGTGAGAGGTGGGGATACGCAGTATTTT.

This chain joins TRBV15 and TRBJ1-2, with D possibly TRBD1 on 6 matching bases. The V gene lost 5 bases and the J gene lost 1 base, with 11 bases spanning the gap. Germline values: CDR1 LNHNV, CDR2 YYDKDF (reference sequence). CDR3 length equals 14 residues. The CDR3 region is CATSVDRSNYGYTF. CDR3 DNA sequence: TGTGCCACCAGCGTAGACAGGAGTAACTATGGCTACACCTTC.

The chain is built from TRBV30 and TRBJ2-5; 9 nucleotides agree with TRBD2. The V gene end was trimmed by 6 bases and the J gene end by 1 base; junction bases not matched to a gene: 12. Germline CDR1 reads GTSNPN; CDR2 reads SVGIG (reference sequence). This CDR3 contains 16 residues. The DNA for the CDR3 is TGTGCCTGTTCTTTTGGGGCGGGAGGGCCCCAAGAGACCCAGTACTTC. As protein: CACSFGAGGPQETQYF.

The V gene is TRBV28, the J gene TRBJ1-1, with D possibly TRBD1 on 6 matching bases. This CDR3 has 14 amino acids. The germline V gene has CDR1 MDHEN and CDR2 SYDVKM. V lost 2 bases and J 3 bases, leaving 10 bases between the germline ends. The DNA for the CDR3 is TGTGCCAGCAGTTTAGTAAGGGGGTACACTGAAGCTTTCTTT. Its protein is CASSLVRGYTEAFF.

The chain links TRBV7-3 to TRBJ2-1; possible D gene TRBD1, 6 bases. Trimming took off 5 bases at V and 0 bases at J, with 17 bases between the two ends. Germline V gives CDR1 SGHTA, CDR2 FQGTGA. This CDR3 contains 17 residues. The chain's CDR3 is CASSLPGTLNSYNEQFF. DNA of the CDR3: TGTGCCAGCAGCCTACCCGGGACACTAAACTCCTACAATGAGCAGTTCTTC.

The CDR3 loop is CASSYGGAGVTDEQFF. DNA for the CDR3: TGTGCCAGCAGTTACGGTGGGGCGGGAGTGACGGATGAGCAGTTCTTC. The chain employs TRBV6-6 and TRBJ2-1; TRBD2 agrees at 7 bases. CDR3 length: 16 residues. Losses at the gene ends were 2 bases for V and 8 bases for J; bases not matched to a gene: 12. Looked up from germline, CDR1 is MNHNY and CDR2 is SVGAGI (reference sequence).

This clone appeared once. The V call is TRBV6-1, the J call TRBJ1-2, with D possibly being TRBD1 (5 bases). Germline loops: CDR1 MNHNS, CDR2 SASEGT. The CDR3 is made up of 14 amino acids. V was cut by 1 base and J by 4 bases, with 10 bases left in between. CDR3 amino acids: CASSEGPTGYGYTF. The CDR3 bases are TGTGCCAGCAGTGAAGGTCCAACAGGCTATGGCTACACCTTC.

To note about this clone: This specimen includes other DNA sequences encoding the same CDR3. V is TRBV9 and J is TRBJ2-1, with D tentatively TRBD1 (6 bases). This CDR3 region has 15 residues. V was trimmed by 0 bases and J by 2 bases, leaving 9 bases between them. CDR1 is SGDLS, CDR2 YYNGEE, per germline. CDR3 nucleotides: TGTGCCAGCAGCGTAGTGGGACAAACCTACAATGAGCAGTTCTTC. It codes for CASSVVGQTYNEQFF.

Here the CDR3 reads CASSDVRGYEQYF. The CDR3 DNA reads TGTGCCAGCAGTGACGTCAGGGGCTACGAGCAGTACTTC. The chain recombines TRBV6-1 with TRBJ2-7; perhaps TRBD1 as D (6 bases). CDR3 length: 13 residues. Germline CDR1 is MNHNS and CDR2 is SASEGT. V was pared by 3 bases and J by 3 bases, with 9 bases between.

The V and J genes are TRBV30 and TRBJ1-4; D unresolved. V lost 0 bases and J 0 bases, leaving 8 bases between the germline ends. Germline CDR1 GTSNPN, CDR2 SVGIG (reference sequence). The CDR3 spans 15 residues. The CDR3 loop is CAWSVDMATNEKLFF. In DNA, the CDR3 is TGTGCCTGGAGTGTTGACATGGCAACTAATGAAAAACTGTTTTTT.

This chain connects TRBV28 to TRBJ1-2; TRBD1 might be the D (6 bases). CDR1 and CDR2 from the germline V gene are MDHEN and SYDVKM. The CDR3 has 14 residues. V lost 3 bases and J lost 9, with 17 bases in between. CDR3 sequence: CASSFRGQSDSYTF. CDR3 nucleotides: TGTGCCAGCAGTTTCCGAGGACAGTCGGATAGCTACACCTTC.

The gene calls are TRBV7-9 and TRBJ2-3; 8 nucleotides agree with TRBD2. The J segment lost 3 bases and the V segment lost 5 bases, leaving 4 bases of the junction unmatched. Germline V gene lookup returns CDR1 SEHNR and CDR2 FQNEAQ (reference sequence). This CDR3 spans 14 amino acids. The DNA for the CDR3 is TGTGCCAGCAGCGGGAGCGGGAGAACAGATACGCAGTATTTT. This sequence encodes CASSGSGRTDTQYF.

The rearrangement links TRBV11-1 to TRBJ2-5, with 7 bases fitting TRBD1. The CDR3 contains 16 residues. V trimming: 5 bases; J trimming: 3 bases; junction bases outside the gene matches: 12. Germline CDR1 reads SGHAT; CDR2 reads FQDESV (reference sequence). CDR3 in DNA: TGTGCCAGCAGCCTCAAGAGGACAGGCAGGGAAGAGACCCAGTACTTC. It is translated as CASSLKRTGREETQYF.

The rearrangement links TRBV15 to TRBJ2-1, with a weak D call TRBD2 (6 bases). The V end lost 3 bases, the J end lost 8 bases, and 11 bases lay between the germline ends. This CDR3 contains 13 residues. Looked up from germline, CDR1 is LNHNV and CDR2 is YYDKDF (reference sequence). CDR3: CATSRGLLDEQFF. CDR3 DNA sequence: TGTGCCACCAGCAGGGGACTCCTTGATGAGCAGTTCTTC.

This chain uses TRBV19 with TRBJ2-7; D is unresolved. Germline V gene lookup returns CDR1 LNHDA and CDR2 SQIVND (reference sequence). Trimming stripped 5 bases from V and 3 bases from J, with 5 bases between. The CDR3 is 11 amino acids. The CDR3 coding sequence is TGTGCCAGTAGTGGGGACTACGAGCAGTACTTC. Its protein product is CASSGDYEQYF.

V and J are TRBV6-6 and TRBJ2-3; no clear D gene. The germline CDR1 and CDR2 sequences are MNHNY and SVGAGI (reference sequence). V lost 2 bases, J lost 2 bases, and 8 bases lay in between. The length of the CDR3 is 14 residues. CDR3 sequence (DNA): TGTGCCAGCAGTTACGAGGTCTCCACAGATACGCAGTATTTT. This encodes CASSYEVSTDTQYF.

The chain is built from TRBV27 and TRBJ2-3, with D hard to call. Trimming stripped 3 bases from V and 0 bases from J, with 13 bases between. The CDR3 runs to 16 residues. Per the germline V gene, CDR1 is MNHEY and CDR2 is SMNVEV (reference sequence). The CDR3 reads CASSFFATGSTDTQYF. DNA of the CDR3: TGTGCCAGCAGTTTCTTCGCCACCGGAAGCACAGATACGCAGTATTTT.